This T cell receptor (beta chain) was sequenced for a study of CD8 T cells in ankylosing spondylitis. Findings of the study overall: Apparently characteristic of ankylosing spondylitis blood was a TCR beta motif (about 8 highly homologous variants). In peripheral blood, disease-linked CD8+ clones occurred at relatively low frequencies.

Germline CDR1 MNHNY, CDR2 SVGAGI (reference sequence). Trimming left V 6 bases short and J 2 bases short, with 14 bases between. This CDR3 spans 14 amino acids. As the method for making TCR beta libraries, quantitative 5'-RACE with molecular barcodes was used. TCRdb re-derived calls from the 5' RACE reads in MiXCR, one entry per CDR3 protein. Of about 90,000 distinct CDR3 sequences listed, around 26% are singletons. About this clonotype itself: Its antigen is currently unknown.

This receptor was obtained from a male donor with ankylosing spondylitis or in good health (not recorded which). The sample taken for sequencing was blood, either unsorted or a sorted T cell fraction (not recorded which). The chain carries TRBV6-6 and TRBJ2-7; perhaps TRBD1 as D (6 bases). The CDR3 DNA reads TGTGCCAGCAGCCGGGACACCCTAACCTACGAGCAGTACTTC. Its translation is CASSRDTLTYEQYF.